This T cell receptor beta chain was identified in a study of regulatory T cells in long-lasting Graves disease. Study results and limitations: Fewer public clonotypes were shared by new patients (around 1,000) than by persistent patients (approximately 2,700). Analysis covered peripheral blood alone, not thyroid tissue.

The TCR beta library used iRepertoire HTBI primers with Arm-PCR amplification of CDR3. Original handling: Samples revealed under 65 TRBV and 11 to 15 TRBJ segments. Using its own MiXCR run on the multiplex PCR reads, TCRdb lists one record per CDR3 protein. The V and J calls follow TCRdb's processing rather than the paper's. The sample carries almost 350,000 distinct CDR3 sequences, about 18% recorded once. This CDR3 spans 14 amino acids. Trimming removed 0 bases from V and 5 bases from J; junction bases left unmatched: 4. Germline loops: CDR1 SQVTM, CDR2 ANQGSEA. The sample's time point: persistent/refractory GD, antithyroid drugs over 5 years with positive TRAb. The authors made the TCR library using RNA they extracted from PBMCs. Per American Thyroid Association guidelines, Graves' disease was diagnosed. This clonotype was seen a handful of times. The antigen remains undetermined.

Sequenced here: peripheral blood mononuclear cells (PBMCs), sampled when the disease was refractory, from a patient treated with antithyroid drugs. This chain links TRBV29-1 with TRBJ2-5, with 9 bases lining up with TRBD1. The source of this sequence is a female donor with Graves disease. The CDR3: CSVEEGDRVETQYF. The DNA for the CDR3 is TGCAGCGTTGAAGAGGGGGACAGGGTTGAGACCCAGTACTTC.